The subject of this entry is one T cell receptor beta chain. This record belongs to a study of blood T cells in healthy people across ages. Between the trimmed V and J ends, which lost 6 bases and 5 bases, there was a span of 10 bases. There are 11 residues in the CDR3. Germline CDR1 is SQVTM and CDR2 is ANQGSEA. Alongside a J-beta primer mix, a sample-barcoded 5' primer served in a second PCR lasting 7 to 11 cycles. TCRdb used MiXCR to reprocess the 5' RACE reads, holding one entry per CDR3 protein. Among more than 650,000 distinct CDR3 sequences listed, about 26% were seen once. These same data were also listed under a study on T cells of mothers and their children. That work adds: Each donor was one of three healthy Caucasian mothers or one of their six children. cDNA was synthesized from all extracted RNA at about 1.4 ug per reaction. Sample barcodes and 2-4 random nucleotides were added by the M1S primer of the second PCR. From each mother came over 8.5 million TCR beta CDR3 reads, and from each child came 3 million to 3.5 million.

The chain couples TRBV29-1 to TRBJ2-5, with TRBD2 as a possible D gene (6 bases). The source of this sequence is a boy aged 5-17 years in good health. Specimen: blood. CDR3 in DNA: TGCAGCGTGGAGGGTTTGGAGACCCAGTACTTC. Translated, it gives CSVEGLETQYF.